This T cell receptor beta chain derives from a study of blood T cell repertoires in COVID-19. On the study more broadly: Both acute and convalescent COVID-19 samples were obtained from the United States, Italy and Spain. Sources were T cells, B-cell-depleted T cells, or PBMCs; the material itself was cDNA or gDNA.

Authors' analysis steps: The assay estimated nucleated cells by amplifying reference gene primers. Here immunoSEQ multiplex PCR was the method, and the copy in TCRdb shows in-frame clones only, minus some. That table gives V, J and clone size, and the DNA gave D and trimming. The data hold tens of thousands of clones, with over 80% observed a single time. V dropped 0 bases and J dropped 4; count of bases not matched to a gene: 4. The CDR3 covers 15 residues. Germline V gene data show CDR1 as LNHDA and CDR2 as SQIVND (reference sequence). This TCR was recovered from a human donor in a cohort sampled during active COVID-19. The chain is built from TRBV19 and TRBJ2-7, with 9 bases that match TRBD2. Sample: peripheral blood. The CDR3 loop is CASSIESSGVYEQYF. In nucleotides, the CDR3 is TGTGCCAGTAGTATAGAGTCTAGCGGGGTTTACGAGCAGTACTTC.